This T cell receptor (beta chain) was recovered during a study of T cell changes during pregnancy in multiple sclerosis. The repertoire was sequenced with immunoSEQ multiplex PCR; TCRdb's copy has only in-frame clones and lacks some. The sample consists of around 50,000 clones, roughly 90% of them appearing once. This TCR was recovered from a female donor with multiple sclerosis, enrolled in a pregnancy study. The sequencing used peripheral blood, collected in the first trimester of pregnancy.

The CDR3 spells CASSGGQDSPLHF. CDR3 DNA sequence: TGTGCCAGCTCCGGGGGGCAAGATTCACCCCTCCACTTT. The chain is built from TRBV18 and TRBJ1-6, with a weak D call TRBD1 (6 bases). The ends were cut back, 6 bases at V and 8 bases at J, with 11 bases in the middle. Germline V gene sequence: CDR1 KGHSH, CDR2 LQKENI. CDR3 length: 13 amino acids.